This T cell receptor (beta chain) comes out of a study of T cell repertoires in cytomegalovirus infection. This clonotype has just a few counts. Its specificity is not known. Germline CDR1 LNHDA, CDR2 SQIVND (reference sequence). V was shortened by 5 bases and J by 4 bases, with 11 bases between the two germline ends. The CDR3 is 13 amino acids. TCRdb re-derived calls from the reads in MiXCR, one entry per CDR3 protein. The sample lists roughly 69,000 distinct CDR3 sequences; about 30% were seen once. This specimen was CD8+ T cells from cultured PBMCs, taken from culture after CMV antigen stimulation. The sequence was obtained from a human donor in good health (CMV status not recorded). Some clones in this sample may be carry-over from other donors' samples. V gene TRBV19 combines with J gene TRBJ1-2, with a possible D match to TRBD1 (5 bases). CDR3 region: CASSWGRSYGYTF. As DNA, the CDR3 is TGTGCCAGTAGTTGGGGCAGGTCCTATGGCTACACCTTC.